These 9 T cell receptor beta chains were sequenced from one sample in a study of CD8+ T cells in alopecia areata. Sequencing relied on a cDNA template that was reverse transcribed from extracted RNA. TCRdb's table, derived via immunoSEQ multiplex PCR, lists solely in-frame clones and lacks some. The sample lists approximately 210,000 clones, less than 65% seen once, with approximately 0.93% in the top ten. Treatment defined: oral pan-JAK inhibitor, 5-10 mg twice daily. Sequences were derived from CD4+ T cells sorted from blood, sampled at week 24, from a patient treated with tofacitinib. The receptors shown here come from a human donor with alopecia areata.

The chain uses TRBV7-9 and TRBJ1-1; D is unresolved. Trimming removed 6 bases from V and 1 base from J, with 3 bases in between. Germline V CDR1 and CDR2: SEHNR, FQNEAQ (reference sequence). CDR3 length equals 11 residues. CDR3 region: CASRKNTEAFF. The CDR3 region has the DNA TGTGCCAGCAGAAAGAACACTGAAGCTTTCTTT. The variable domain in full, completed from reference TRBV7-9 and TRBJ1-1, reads DTGVSQNPRHKITKRGQNVTFRCDPISEHNRLYWYRQTLGQGPEFLTYFQNEAQLEKSRLLSDRFSAERPKGSFSTLEIQRTEQGDSAMYLCASRKNTEAFFGQGTRLTVV.

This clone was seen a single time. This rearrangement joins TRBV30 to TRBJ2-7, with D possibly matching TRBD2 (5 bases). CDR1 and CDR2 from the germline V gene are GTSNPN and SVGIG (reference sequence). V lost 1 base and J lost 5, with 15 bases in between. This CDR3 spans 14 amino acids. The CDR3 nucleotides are TGTGCCTGGAGTGGACATTCGGGGATGGACGAGCAGTACTTC. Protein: CAWSGHSGMDEQYF. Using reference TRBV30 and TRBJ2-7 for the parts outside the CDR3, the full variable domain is SQTIHQWPATLVQPVGSPLSLECTVEGTSNPNLYWYRQAAGRGLQLLFYSVGIGQISSEVPQNLSASRPQDRQFILSSKKLLLSDSGFYLCAWSGHSGMDEQYFGPGTRLTVT.

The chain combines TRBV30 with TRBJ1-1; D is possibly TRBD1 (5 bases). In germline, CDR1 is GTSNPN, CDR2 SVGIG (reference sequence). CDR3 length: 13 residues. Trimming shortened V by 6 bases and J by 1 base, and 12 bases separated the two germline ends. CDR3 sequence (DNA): TGTGCCTGCTGGGGCAGGGAGAACACTGAAGCTTTCTTT. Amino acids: CACWGRENTEAFF.

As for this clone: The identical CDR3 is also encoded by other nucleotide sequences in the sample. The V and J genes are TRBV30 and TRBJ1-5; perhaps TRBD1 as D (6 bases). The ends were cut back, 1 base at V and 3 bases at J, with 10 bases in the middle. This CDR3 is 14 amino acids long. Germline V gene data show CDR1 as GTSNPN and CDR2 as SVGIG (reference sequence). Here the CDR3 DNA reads TGTGCCTGGAGTGGAGGACAGTCCAATCAGCCCCAGCATTTT. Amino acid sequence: CAWSGGQSNQPQHF.

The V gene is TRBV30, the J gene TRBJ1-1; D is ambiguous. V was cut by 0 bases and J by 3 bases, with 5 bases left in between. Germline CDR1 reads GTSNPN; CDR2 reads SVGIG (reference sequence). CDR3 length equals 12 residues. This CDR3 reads CAWSVQDTEAFF. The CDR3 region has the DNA TGTGCCTGGAGTGTACAAGACACTGAAGCTTTCTTT.

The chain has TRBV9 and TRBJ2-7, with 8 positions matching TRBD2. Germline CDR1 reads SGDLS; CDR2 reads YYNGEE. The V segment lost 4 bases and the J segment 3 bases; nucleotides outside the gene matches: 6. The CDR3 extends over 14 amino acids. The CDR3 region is CASSYSGGSYEQYF. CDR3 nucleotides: TGTGCCAGCAGCTACAGCGGGGGAAGCTACGAGCAGTACTTC. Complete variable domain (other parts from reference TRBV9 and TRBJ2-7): DSGVTQTPKHLITATGQRVTLRCSPRSGDLSVYWYQQSLDQGLQFLIQYYNGEERAKGNILERFSAQQFPDLHSELNLSSLELGDSALYFCASSYSGGSYEQYFGPGTRLTVT.

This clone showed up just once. The CDR3 bases are TGTGCCTGGAGTGCGACACCGCAGGGATCCTACACCTTC. It encodes CAWSATPQGSYTF. The chain couples TRBV30 to TRBJ1-2, with a tentative D call TRBD1 (5 bases). The CDR3 runs to 13 residues. The V gene's germline CDR1 is GTSNPN and CDR2 SVGIG (reference sequence). Trimming cost V 1 base and J 10 bases, with 16 bases left between them.

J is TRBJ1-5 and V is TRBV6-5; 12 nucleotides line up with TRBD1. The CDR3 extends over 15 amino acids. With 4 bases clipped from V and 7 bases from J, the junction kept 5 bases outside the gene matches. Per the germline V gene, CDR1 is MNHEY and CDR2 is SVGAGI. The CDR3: CASSSGQGAEQPQHF. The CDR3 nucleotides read TGTGCCAGCAGTTCGGGACAGGGGGCGGAACAGCCCCAGCATTTT.

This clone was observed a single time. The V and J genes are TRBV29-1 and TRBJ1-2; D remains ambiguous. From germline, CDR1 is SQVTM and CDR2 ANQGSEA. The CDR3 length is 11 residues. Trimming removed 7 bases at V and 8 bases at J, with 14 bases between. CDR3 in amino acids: CSAGTLKGYTF. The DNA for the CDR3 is TGCAGCGCGGGAACTCTAAAGGGCTACACCTTC.